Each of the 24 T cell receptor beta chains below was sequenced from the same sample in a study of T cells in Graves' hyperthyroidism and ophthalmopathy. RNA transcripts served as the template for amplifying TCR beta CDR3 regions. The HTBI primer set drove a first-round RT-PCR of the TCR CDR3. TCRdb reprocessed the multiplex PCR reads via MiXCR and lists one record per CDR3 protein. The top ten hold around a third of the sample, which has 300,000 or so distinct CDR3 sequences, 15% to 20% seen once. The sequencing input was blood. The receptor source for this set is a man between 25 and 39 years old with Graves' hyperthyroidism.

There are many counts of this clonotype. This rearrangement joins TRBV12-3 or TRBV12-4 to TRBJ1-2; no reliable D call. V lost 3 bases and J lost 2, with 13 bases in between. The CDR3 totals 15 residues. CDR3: CASSLTPTLNYGYTF. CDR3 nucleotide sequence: TGTGCCAGCAGTTTGACCCCAACCCTAAACTATGGCTACACCTTC.

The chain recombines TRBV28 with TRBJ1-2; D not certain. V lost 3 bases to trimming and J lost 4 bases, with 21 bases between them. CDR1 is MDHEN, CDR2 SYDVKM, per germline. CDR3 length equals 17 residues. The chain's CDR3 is CASSFPGFEFGVYGYTF. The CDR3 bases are TGTGCCAGCAGTTTTCCGGGGTTCGAGTTTGGGGTCTATGGCTACACCTTC.

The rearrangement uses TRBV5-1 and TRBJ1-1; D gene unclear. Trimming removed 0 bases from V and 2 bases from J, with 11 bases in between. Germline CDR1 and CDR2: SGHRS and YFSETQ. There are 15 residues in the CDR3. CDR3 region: CASSLVASPNTEAFF. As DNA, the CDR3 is TGCGCCAGCAGCTTGGTGGCCAGCCCAAACACTGAAGCTTTCTTT.

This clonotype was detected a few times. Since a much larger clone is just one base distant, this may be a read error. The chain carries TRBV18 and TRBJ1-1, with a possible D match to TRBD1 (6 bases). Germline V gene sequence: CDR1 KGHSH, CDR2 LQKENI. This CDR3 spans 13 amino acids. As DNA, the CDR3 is TGTGCCAGCCCACCAGGGGTTGGGACTGAAGCTTTCTTT. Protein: CASPPGVGTEAFF.

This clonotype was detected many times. CDR3 nucleotide sequence: TGTGCCAGCAGCCAAGAGCGCAGGAGGAATTCACCCCTCCACTTT. Translating it yields CASSQERRRNSPLHF. The V gene is TRBV3-1, the J gene TRBJ1-6, with D unclear. CDR1 LGHDT and CDR2 YNNKEL come from the germline V gene (reference sequence). Trimming cost V 0 bases and J 7 bases, with 10 bases left between them. The CDR3 covers 15 residues.

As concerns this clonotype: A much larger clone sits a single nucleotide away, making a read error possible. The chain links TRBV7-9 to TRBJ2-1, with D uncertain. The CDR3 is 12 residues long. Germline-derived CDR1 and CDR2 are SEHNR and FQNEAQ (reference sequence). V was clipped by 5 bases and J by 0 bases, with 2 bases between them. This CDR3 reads CASSNSYNEQFF. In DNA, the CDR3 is TGTGCCAGCAGCAACTCCTACAATGAGCAGTTCTTC.

The chain's CDR3 is CASNFLVAPNQPQHF. Here the CDR3 DNA reads TGTGCCAGCAACTTCCTGGTAGCGCCTAATCAGCCCCAGCATTTT. This chain joins TRBV5-5 and TRBJ1-5; D unresolved. CDR1 is SGHKS and CDR2 is YYEKEE in the germline V gene (reference sequence). The ends were cut back, 6 bases at V and 4 bases at J, with 17 bases in the middle. The CDR3 has 15 amino acids.

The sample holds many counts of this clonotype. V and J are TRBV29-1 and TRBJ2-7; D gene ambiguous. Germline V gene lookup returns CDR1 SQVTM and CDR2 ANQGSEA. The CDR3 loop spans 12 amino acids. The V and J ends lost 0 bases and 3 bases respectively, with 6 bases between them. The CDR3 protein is CSVEDLGYEQYF. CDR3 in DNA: TGCAGCGTTGAAGATCTAGGCTACGAGCAGTACTTC.

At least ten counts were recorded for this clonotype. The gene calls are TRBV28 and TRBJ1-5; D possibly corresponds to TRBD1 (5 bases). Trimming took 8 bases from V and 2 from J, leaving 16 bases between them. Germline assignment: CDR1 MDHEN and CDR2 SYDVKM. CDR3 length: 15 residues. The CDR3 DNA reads TGTGCCAGCCGATGGGGGGGGAATCGCAATCAGCCCCAGCATTTT. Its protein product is CASRWGGNRNQPQHF.

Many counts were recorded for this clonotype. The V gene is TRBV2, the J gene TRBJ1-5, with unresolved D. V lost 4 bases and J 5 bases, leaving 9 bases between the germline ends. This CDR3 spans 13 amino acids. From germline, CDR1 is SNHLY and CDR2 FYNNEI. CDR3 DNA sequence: TGTGCCAGCAGTGGGGGTCGATATCAGCCCCAGCATTTT. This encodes CASSGGRYQPQHF.

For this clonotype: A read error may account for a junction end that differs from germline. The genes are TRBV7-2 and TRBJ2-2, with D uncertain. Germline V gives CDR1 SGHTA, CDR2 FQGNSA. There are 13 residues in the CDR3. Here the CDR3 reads CASMRPQSVQLSF. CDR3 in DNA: TGTGCCAGCATGAGGCCACAATCGGTCCAGCTGTCTTTT.

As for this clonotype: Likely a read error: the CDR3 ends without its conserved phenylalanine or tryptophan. The CDR3 sequence: CASSFKLRAIAEAFL. In DNA, the CDR3 is TGCGCCAGCAGCTTTAAGCTCCGGGCGATCGCTGAAGCTTTCCTT. V is TRBV5-1 and J is TRBJ1-1; D is undetermined. V lost 2 bases to trimming and J lost 6 bases, with 17 bases between them. This CDR3 is 15 amino acids long. In germline, CDR1 is SGHRS, CDR2 YFSETQ.

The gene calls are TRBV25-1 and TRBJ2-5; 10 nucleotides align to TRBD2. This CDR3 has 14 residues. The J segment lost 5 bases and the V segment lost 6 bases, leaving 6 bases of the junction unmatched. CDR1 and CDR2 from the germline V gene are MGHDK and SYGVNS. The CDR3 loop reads CASRALAGDETQYF. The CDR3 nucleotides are TGTGCCAGCAGAGCCCTAGCGGGAGACGAGACCCAGTACTTC.

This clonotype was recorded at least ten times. The CDR3 DNA reads as TGTGCCAGCACTGGGTCGGGCGGTGGTTCACCCCTCCACTTT. It codes for CASTGSGGGSPLHF. The chain has TRBV12-3 or TRBV12-4 and TRBJ1-6, with D unresolved. Trimming shortened V by 7 bases and J by 9 bases, and 16 bases separated the two germline ends. CDR3 size: 14 residues.

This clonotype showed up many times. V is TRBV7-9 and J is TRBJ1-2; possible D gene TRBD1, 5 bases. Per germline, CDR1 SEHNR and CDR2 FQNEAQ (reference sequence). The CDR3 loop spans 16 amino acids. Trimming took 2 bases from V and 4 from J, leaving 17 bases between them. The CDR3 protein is CASSLRGPGPLYGYTF. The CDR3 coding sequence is TGTGCCAGCAGCTTACGGGGACCGGGACCCCTCTATGGCTACACCTTC.

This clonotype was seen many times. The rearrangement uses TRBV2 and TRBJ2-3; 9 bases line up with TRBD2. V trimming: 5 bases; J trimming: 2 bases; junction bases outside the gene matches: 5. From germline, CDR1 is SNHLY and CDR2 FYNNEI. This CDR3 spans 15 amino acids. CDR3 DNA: TGTGCCAGCAGTTCCGGGACTAGCCTCACAGATACGCAGTATTTT. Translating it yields CASSSGTSLTDTQYF.

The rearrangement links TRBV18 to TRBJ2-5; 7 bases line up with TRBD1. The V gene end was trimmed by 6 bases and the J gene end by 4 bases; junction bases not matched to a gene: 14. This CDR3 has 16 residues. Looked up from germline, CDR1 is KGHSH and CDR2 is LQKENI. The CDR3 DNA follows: TGTGCCAGCTCCCCGGGTCAGACAGGGTCGGGAGAGACCCAGTACTTC. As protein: CASSPGQTGSGETQYF.

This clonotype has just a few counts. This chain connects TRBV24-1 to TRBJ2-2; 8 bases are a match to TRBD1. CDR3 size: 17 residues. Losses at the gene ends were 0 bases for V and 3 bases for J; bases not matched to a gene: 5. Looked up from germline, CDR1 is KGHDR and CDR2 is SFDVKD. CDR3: CATSDLYTGGDTGELFF. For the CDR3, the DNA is TGTGCCACCAGTGATTTGTACACAGGGGGTGACACCGGGGAGCTGTTTTTT.

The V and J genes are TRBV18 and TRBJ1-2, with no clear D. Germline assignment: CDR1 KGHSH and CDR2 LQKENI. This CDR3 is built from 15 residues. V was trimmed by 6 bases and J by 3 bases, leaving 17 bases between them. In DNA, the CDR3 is TGTGCCAGCTCGGGAAGTACGGGTTCGTACTATGGCTACACCTTC. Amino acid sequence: CASSGSTGSYYGYTF.

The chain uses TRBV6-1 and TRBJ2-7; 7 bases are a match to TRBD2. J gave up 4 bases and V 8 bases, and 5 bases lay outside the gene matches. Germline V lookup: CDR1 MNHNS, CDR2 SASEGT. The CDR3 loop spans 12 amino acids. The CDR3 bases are TGTGCCAGCGGGAGGGCAGGGTACGAGCAGTACTTC. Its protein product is CASGRAGYEQYF.

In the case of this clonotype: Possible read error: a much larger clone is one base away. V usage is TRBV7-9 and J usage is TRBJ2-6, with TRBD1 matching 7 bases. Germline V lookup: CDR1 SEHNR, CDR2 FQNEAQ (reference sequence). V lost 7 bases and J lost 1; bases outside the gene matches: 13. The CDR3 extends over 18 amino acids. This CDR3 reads CASICRRTGGSGANVLTF. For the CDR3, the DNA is TGTGCCAGCATCTGCCGGAGGACAGGAGGATCTGGGGCCAACGTCCTGACTTTC. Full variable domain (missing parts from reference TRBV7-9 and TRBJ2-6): DTGVSQNPRHKITKRGQNVTFRCDPISEHNRLYWYRQTLGQGPEFLTYFQNEAQLEKSRLLSDRFSAERPKGSFSTLEIQRTEQGDSAMYLCASICRRTGGSGANVLTFGAGSRLTVL.

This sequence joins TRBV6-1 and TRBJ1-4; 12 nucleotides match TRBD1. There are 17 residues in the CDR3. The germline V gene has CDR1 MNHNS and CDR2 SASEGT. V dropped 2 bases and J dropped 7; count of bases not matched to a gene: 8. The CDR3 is CASSENLGTGGFEKLFF. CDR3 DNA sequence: TGTGCCAGCAGTGAAAACTTGGGGACAGGGGGCTTTGAAAAACTGTTTTTT.

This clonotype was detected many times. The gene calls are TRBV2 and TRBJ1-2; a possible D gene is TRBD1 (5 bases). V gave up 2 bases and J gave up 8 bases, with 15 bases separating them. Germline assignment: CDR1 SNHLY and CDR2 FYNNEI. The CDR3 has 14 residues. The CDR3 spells CASSEFGQGAGYTF. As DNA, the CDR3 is TGTGCCAGCAGTGAATTCGGGCAGGGTGCGGGCTACACCTTC.

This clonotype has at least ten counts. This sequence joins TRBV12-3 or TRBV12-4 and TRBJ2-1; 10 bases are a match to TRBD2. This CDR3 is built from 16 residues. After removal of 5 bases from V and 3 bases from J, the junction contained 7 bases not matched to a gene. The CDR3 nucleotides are TGTGCCAGCAGTCCCATAGCGGGAGGACGCTACAATGAGCAGTTCTTC. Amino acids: CASSPIAGGRYNEQFF.